These 17 T cell receptor beta chains were all obtained from the same sample, sequenced in a study of technical replicates of blood from several donors (TCRdb year 2017). Library construction relied on the immunoSEQ multiplex PCR assay. In its TCRdb copy, this immuneACCESS table keeps in-frame sequences only and misses some clones. Where compared with another copy, unresolved V genes explain less than half of these, and the others have no known cause. Within this sample are approximately 85,000 clones, with around 92% of them counted one time only. The leading ten clones occupy about 0.26% of the sample. Sample: T cells isolated from PBMCs. The receptor source for this set is a human donor in good health.

J is TRBJ2-2 and V is TRBV19, with D uncertain. Germline V CDR1 and CDR2: LNHDA, SQIVND (reference sequence). V gave up 4 bases and J gave up 4 bases, with 10 bases separating them. The CDR3 extends over 14 amino acids. The CDR3 nucleotides are TGTGCCAGTAGTAGCGGCACGGGCACCGGGGAGCTGTTTTTT. Its translation is CASSSGTGTGELFF.

The genes are TRBV5-1 and TRBJ1-5; weak D call: TRBD1 (5 bases). From germline, CDR1 is SGHRS and CDR2 YFSETQ. The CDR3 has 15 residues. V was clipped by 1 base and J by 3 bases, with 11 bases between them. The CDR3 protein is CASSLWGGDNQPQHF. In DNA form, the CDR3 reads TGCGCCAGCAGCTTGTGGGGAGGGGACAATCAGCCCCAGCATTTT. Filled out from reference TRBV5-1 and TRBJ1-5, the complete variable domain reads KAGVTQTPRYLIKTRGQQVTLSCSPISGHRSVSWYQQTPGQGLQFLFEYFSETQRNKGNFPGRFSGRQFSNSRSEMNVSTLELGDSALYLCASSLWGGDNQPQHFGDGTRLSIL.

The V and J genes are TRBV7-9 and TRBJ2-7, with D possibly matching TRBD2 (6 bases). CDR3 length equals 13 residues. Germline CDR1 is SEHNR and CDR2 is FQNEAQ (reference sequence). The ends were cut back, 5 bases at V and 3 bases at J, with 11 bases in the middle. The CDR3 nucleotides read TGTGCCAGCAGCCCCGGGAGTTACTACGAGCAGTACTTC. Protein: CASSPGSYYEQYF.

The chain combines TRBV28 with TRBJ1-1; D gene uncertain. The V end was cut by 3 bases, the J end by 8 bases, with 7 bases between. CDR1 is MDHEN, CDR2 SYDVKM, per germline. There are 11 residues in the CDR3. CDR3 residues: CASSFSGEAFF. Written as DNA, the CDR3 is TGTGCCAGCAGTTTTAGCGGAGAAGCTTTCTTT. The full variable domain, with the rest looked up from reference TRBV28 and TRBJ1-1, is DVKVTQSSRYLVKRTGEKVFLECVQDMDHENMFWYRQDPGLGLRLIYFSYDVKMKEKGDIPEGYSVSREKKERFSLILESASTNQTSMYLCASSFSGEAFFGQGTRLTVV.

V usage is TRBV6-1 and J usage is TRBJ2-7; 7 bases fit TRBD1. This CDR3 comprises 15 residues. J was trimmed by 3 bases and V by 9 bases; bases with no gene match: 14. CDR1 is MNHNS, CDR2 SASEGT, per germline. CDR3 loop: CASMIQSGTVYEQYF. In DNA, the CDR3 is TGTGCCAGTATGATTCAATCAGGGACAGTCTACGAGCAGTACTTC.

The rearrangement links TRBV5-1 to TRBJ2-1; 7 nucleotides align to TRBD2. V was pared by 5 bases and J by 8 bases, with 10 bases of the junction left unmatched. The CDR3 extends over 14 amino acids. The germline gives CDR1 SGHRS, CDR2 YFSETQ. The CDR3 region has the DNA TGCGCCAGCAGGGGGGGGAGTACGAGGTATGAGCAGTTCTTC. This translates into CASRGGSTRYEQFF.

This clone was recorded a few times. V is TRBV7-8 and J is TRBJ1-5, with 8 bases matching TRBD1. Trimming at V came to 5 bases and at J to 3 bases, leaving 6 bases not matched to a gene. CDR1 is SGHVS and CDR2 is FQNEAQ in the germline V gene. The CDR3 runs 15 residues. CDR3: CASSGTGFANQPQHF. The CDR3 nucleotides read TGTGCCAGCAGCGGGACAGGTTTCGCCAATCAGCCCCAGCATTTT.

This clone occurred once. The rearrangement joins TRBV5-1 to TRBJ2-5; weak D call: TRBD2 (6 bases). The ends were cut back, 0 bases at V and 5 bases at J, with 11 bases in the middle. This CDR3 contains 14 residues. Germline assignment: CDR1 SGHRS and CDR2 YFSETQ. CDR3 nucleotides: TGCGCCAGCAGCTTGGGGCGGGAAGGGGAGACCCAGTACTTC. It is translated as CASSLGREGETQYF.

This chain links TRBV5-4 with TRBJ2-1, with D unclear. Germline V gene data show CDR1 as SGHNT and CDR2 as YYREEE (reference sequence). With 4 bases removed from V and 2 bases from J, the gap between germline ends came to 10 bases. This CDR3 is built from 14 residues. In nucleotides, the CDR3 is TGTGCCAGCAGCCTACCGCGAGCCTACAATGAGCAGTTCTTC. Translation: CASSLPRAYNEQFF.

This rearrangement joins TRBV6-5 to TRBJ2-7; tentatively, D is TRBD1 (6 bases). CDR1 and CDR2 (germline): MNHEY, SVGAGI. The CDR3 has 14 amino acids. The V end lost 6 bases, the J end lost 3 bases, and 15 bases lay between the germline ends. The CDR3 region is CASSPRDTDYEQYF. The CDR3 region has the DNA TGTGCCAGCAGCCCCCGGGACACAGACTACGAGCAGTACTTC.

The genes are TRBV4-2 and TRBJ2-1, with 7 bases identical to TRBD2. After removal of 1 base from V and 11 bases from J, the junction contained 8 bases not matched to a gene. Germline values: CDR1 LGHNA, CDR2 YNFKEQ. The CDR3 runs to 14 residues. The CDR3 region is CASSQVTSPLKQFF. CDR3 in DNA: TGTGCCAGCAGCCAAGTGACTAGCCCGTTGAAGCAGTTCTTC.

The CDR3 here is CASSLDRGGETQYF. CDR3 sequence (DNA): TGTGCCAGCAGCTTAGATCGGGGTGGGGAGACCCAGTACTTC. The chain joins TRBV7-2 to TRBJ2-5; weak D call: TRBD2 (5 bases). Germline V lookup: CDR1 SGHTA, CDR2 FQGNSA. The CDR3 sequence is 14 residues long. Trimming cost V 1 base and J 5 bases, with 11 bases left between them.

This chain links TRBV7-6 with TRBJ1-4; possibly TRBD1 for D (6 bases). CDR3 length: 15 amino acids. Trimming took off 6 bases at V and 3 bases at J, with 14 bases between the two ends. The V gene's germline CDR1 is SGHVS and CDR2 FNYEAQ. CDR3: CASSRYRVPNEKLFF. The CDR3 DNA sequence: TGTGCCAGCAGTCGCTACAGGGTCCCTAATGAAAAACTGTTTTTT.

The rearrangement links TRBV11-2 to TRBJ2-7; 9 nucleotides match TRBD2. This CDR3 has 14 amino acids. With 6 bases clipped from V and 4 bases from J, the junction kept 7 bases outside the gene matches. Germline V CDR1 and CDR2: SGHAT, FQNNGV. The chain's CDR3 is CASRRLAVSYEQYF. CDR3 DNA sequence: TGTGCCAGCAGGAGACTAGCGGTCTCGTACGAGCAGTACTTC.

The chain carries TRBV5-1 and TRBJ2-2; 13 nucleotides agree with TRBD2. Losses at the gene ends were 0 bases for V and 7 bases for J; bases not matched to a gene: 3. From germline, CDR1 is SGHRS and CDR2 YFSETQ. This CDR3 has 16 residues. The CDR3 loop reads CASSLGLAGGHGELFF. Here the CDR3 DNA reads TGCGCCAGCAGCTTGGGACTAGCGGGGGGTCACGGGGAGCTGTTTTTT.

The chain links TRBV7-3 to TRBJ2-2, with 8 bases aligning to TRBD1. CDR3 length: 16 amino acids. V was clipped by 5 bases and J by 7 bases; unmatched bases: 12. CDR1 is SGHTA and CDR2 is FQGTGA in the germline V gene. CDR3 sequence (DNA): TGTGCCAGCAGCACCGACAGGGGAGGCCTTGGCGGGGAGCTGTTTTTT. Amino acids: CASSTDRGGLGGELFF.

The chain's CDR3 is CASSLGTGRPYEQYF. CDR3 DNA: TGCGCCAGCAGCTTAGGGACAGGGCGGCCCTACGAGCAGTACTTC. The rearrangement links TRBV5-1 to TRBJ2-7; 9 bases map to TRBD1. Germline V CDR1 and CDR2: SGHRS, YFSETQ. The CDR3 is 15 amino acids. V lost 2 bases and J lost 2; bases outside the gene matches: 5.